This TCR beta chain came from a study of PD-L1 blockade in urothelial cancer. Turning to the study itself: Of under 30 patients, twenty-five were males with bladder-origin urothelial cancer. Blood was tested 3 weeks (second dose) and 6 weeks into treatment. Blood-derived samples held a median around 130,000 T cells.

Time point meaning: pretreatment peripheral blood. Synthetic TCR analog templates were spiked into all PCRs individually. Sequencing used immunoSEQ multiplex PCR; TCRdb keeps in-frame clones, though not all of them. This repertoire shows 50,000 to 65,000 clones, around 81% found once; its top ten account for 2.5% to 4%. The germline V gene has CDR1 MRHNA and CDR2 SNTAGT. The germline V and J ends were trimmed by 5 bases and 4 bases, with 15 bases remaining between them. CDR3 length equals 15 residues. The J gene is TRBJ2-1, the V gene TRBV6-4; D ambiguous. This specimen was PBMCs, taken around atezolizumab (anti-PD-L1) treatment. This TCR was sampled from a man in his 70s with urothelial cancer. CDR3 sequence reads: CASSMDIAAYNEQFF. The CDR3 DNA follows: TGTGCCAGCAGTATGGATATTGCGGCTTACAATGAGCAGTTCTTC.